This T cell receptor (beta chain) came from a study of T-cell reconstitution after alpha-beta-depleted transplantation in children. The CDR3 has 13 amino acids. The V gene's germline CDR1 is LNHDA and CDR2 SQIVND (reference sequence). V lost 3 bases and J 8 bases, leaving 13 bases between the germline ends. Preparation of the TCRbeta library involved a method that used unique molecular identifiers. TCRdb reprocessed the PCR reads via MiXCR and lists one record per CDR3 protein. The profile shows about 500,000 distinct CDR3 sequences, about 30% of them singletons. Source: PBMCs from the stem cell graft donor, taken from the stem cell graft. The rearrangement links TRBV19 to TRBJ1-2; D unclear. The sequence derives from a human donor who donated a stem cell graft to a child with aplastic anemia. The CDR3 region is CASSISVSRGYTF. CDR3 in DNA: TGTGCCAGTAGTATTTCAGTTTCTAGAGGCTACACCTTC.